These 2 T cell receptor beta chains originate from one sample sequenced in a study of cytomegalovirus exposure and HLA in healthy donors. Vbeta (60) and Jbeta (13) primers were used in the PCR. Libraries were prepared by immunoSEQ multiplex PCR; TCRdb keeps only in-frame clonotypes and omits some of them. This table holds 80,000 to 90,000 clones, 75% to 85% found once. Sample: PBMCs. The receptors were gathered from a woman between 25 and 40 years old in good health and CMV-seronegative.

This chain joins TRBV14 and TRBJ2-3; D is uncertain. V lost 1 base and J 7 bases, leaving 9 bases between the germline ends. Looked up from germline, CDR1 is SGHDN and CDR2 is FVKESK. The CDR3 length is 13 residues. DNA for the CDR3: TGTGCCAGCAGCCAAGCCCAACTTAATACGCAGTATTTT. This encodes CASSQAQLNTQYF.

This rearrangement joins TRBV5-1 to TRBJ1-1; tentatively, D is TRBD1 (6 bases). This CDR3 spans 14 amino acids. Trimming pared 4 bases from V and 1 base from J, leaving 11 bases between. CDR1 is SGHRS, CDR2 YFSETQ, per germline. CDR3 DNA sequence: TGCGCCAGCAGCCGGGACACCGGGAACACTGAAGCTTTCTTT. It specifies CASSRDTGNTEAFF.